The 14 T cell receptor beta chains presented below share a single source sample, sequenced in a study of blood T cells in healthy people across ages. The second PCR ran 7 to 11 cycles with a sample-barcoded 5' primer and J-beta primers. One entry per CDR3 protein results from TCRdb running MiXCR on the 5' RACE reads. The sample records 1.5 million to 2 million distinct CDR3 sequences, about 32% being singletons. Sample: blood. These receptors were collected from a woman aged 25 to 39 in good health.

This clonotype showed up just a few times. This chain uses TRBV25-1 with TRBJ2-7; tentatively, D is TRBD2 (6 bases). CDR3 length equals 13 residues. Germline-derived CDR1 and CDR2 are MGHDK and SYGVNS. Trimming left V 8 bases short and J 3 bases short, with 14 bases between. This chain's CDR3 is CASGGDLLYEQYF. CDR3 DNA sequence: TGTGCCAGCGGAGGGGACTTGCTCTACGAGCAGTACTTC.

This chain's CDR3 is CASREGLISQPQHF. The CDR3 DNA follows: TGTGCCAGCAGGGAAGGACTTATCAGTCAGCCCCAGCATTTT. This rearrangement joins TRBV6-6 to TRBJ1-5; D remains ambiguous. The V and J ends lost 6 bases and 6 bases respectively, with 15 bases between them. Germline V gives CDR1 MNHNY, CDR2 SVGAGI (reference sequence). This CDR3 comprises 14 residues.

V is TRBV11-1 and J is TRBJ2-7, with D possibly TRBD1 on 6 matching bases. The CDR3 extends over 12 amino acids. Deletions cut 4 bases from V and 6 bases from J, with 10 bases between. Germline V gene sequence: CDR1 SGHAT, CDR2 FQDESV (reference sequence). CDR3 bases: TGTGCCAGCAGCTGGAACAGGGCCGAGCAGTACTTC. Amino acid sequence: CASSWNRAEQYF.

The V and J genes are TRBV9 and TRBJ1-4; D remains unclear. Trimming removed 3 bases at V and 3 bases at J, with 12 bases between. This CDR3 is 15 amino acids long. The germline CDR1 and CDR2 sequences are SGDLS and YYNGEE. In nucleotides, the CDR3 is TGTGCCAGCAGCGGGGGAGGTTCCTCTAATGAAAAACTGTTTTTT. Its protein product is CASSGGGSSNEKLFF. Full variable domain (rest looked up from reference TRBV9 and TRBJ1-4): DSGVTQTPKHLITATGQRVTLRCSPRSGDLSVYWYQQSLDQGLQFLIQYYNGEERAKGNILERFSAQQFPDLHSELNLSSLELGDSALYFCASSGGGSSNEKLFFGSGTQLSVL.

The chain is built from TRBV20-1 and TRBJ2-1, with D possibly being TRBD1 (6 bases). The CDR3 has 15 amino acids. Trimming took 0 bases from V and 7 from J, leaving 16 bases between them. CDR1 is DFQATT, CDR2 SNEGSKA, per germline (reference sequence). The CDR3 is CSARDSRGPGNEQFF. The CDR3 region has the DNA TGCAGTGCTAGAGATTCCAGGGGACCTGGGAATGAGCAGTTCTTC.

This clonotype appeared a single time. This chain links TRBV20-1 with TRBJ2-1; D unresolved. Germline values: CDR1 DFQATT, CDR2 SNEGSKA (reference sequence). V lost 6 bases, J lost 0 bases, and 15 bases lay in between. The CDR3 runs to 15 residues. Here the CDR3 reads CSAETLESSYNEQFF. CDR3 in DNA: TGCAGTGCAGAAACCCTAGAGAGCTCCTACAATGAGCAGTTCTTC.

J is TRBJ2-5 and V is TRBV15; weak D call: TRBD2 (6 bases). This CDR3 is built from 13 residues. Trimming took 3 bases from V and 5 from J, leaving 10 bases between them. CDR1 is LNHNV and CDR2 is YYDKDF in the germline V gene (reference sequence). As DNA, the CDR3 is TGTGCCACCAGCAGGACTAGTTTGGAGACCCAGTACTTC. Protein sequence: CATSRTSLETQYF.

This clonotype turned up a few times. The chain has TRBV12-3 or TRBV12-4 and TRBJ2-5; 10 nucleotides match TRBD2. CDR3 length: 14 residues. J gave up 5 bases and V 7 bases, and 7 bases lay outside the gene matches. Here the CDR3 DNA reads TGTGCCAGCACCAAGCGGGGGGGCCCGGAGACCCAGTACTTC. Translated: CASTKRGGPETQYF.

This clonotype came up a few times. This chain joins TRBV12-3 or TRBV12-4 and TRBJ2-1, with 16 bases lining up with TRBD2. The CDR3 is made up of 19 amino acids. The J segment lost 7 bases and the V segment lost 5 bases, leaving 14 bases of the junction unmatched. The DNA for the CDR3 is TGTGCCAGCAGTCTTCCGGGACTAGCGGGGGGGCGGATCTATAATGAGCAGTTCTTC. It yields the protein CASSLPGLAGGRIYNEQFF.

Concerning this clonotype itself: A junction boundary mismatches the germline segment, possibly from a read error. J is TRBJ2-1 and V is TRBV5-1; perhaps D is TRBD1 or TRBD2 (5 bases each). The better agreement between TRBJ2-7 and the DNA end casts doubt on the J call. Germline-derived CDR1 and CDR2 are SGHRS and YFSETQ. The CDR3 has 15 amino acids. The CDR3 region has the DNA TGCGCTAGCAGCGTGGTTGGGACCTCCTACAATGAGCAGTACTTC. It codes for CASSVVGTSYNEQYF.

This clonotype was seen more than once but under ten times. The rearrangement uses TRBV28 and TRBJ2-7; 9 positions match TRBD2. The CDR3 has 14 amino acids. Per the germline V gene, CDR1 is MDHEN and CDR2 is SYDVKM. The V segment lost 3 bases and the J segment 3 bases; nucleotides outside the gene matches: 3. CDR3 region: CASSLNSGSYEQYF. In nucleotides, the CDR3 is TGTGCCAGCAGTTTGAATAGCGGGAGCTACGAGCAGTACTTC.

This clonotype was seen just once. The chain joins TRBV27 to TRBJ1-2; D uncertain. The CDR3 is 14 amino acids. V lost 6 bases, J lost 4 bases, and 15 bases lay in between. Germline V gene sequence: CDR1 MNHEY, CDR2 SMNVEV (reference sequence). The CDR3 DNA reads TGTGCCAGCAGGATCCGCGGGAAGGCCTATGGCTACACCTTC. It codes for CASRIRGKAYGYTF.

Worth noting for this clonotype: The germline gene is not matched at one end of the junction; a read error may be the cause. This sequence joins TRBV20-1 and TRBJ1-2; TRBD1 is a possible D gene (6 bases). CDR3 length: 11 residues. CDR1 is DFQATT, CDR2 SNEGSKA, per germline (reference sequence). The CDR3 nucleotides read TGCAGGGCTACCCCGGGGGCAAGCTACACCTTC. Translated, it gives CRATPGASYTF.

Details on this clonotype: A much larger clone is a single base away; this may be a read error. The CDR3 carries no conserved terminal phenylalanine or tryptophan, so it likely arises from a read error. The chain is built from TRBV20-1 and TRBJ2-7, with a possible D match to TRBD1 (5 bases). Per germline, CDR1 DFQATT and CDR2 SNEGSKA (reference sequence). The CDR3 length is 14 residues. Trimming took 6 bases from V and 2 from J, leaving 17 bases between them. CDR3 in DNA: TGCAGTGCGTTAGGGGTGGGGTTAACCTACGAGCAGTACCTC. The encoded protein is CSALGVGLTYEQYL.